This T cell receptor (beta chain) was found in a study of Graves' ophthalmopathy and Graves' hyperthyroidism. Study-level information: The blood sample was drawn at first diagnosis and before any treatment.

This clonotype was seen repeatedly, ten times or more. Investigators amplified TCR beta CDR3 regions from RNA transcripts. Scientists carried out first-round RT-PCR using HTBI primers and then a second-round multiplex PCR. From the multiplex PCR reads, TCRdb called clonotypes with MiXCR, one entry per CDR3 protein. The table has 400,000 to 500,000 distinct CDR3 sequences, under 25% seen once; the top ten hold around 3%. The CDR3 runs 18 residues. Germline V gene sequence: CDR1 MNHEY, CDR2 SMNVEV (reference sequence). Between the trimmed V and J ends, which lost 5 bases and 2 bases, there was a span of 22 bases. The authors defined stable hyperthyroidism as no ophthalmopathy within 18 months of follow-up. Hyperthyroidism in these 18- to 65-year-old patients was newly diagnosed, lasting under 2 months. Other autoimmune diseases, uncontrolled infections, pregnancy and lactation each led to patient exclusion.

Sequencing input: peripheral blood. The V call is TRBV27, the J call TRBJ1-5, with D maybe TRBD1 (6 bases). This TCR came from a woman aged 18-29 years with stable Graves' hyperthyroidism. The CDR3 sequence: CASSPRRGGVDGNQPQHF. The DNA of the CDR3 is TGTGCCAGCAGTCCCCGAAGGGGGGGGGTTGATGGCAATCAGCCCCAGCATTTT.